A selection of T cell receptor beta chains follows, all from one sample in a study of OX40 agonist ivuxolimab in advanced cancers. Profiling relied on immunoSEQ multiplex PCR, and the TCRdb table lists in-frame clones only, not all of them. The sample has about 110,000 clones, 80% to 95% seen once. The starting material was CD4+ or CD8+ T cells sorted from blood, obtained in a trial of the OX40 agonist ivuxolimab. The source is an adult with an advanced solid tumor such as melanoma, head and neck, liver or kidney cancer. Each CDR3 is given with its conserved first and last residue. D genes are given only for firm matches. Clone size is not always given. Where it is, it says once, few, many or a class for expanded clones.

abundance,d_gene,j_gene,v_gene,CDR3aa,CDR3nt
.,TRBD1,TRBJ1-4,TRBV6-5,CASSYTTGSGEKLFF,TGTGCCAGCAGTTACACGACAGGGTCCGGTGAAAAACTGTTTTTT
.,.,TRBJ2-7,TRBV21-1,CASSKLVDSTYEQYF,TGTGCCAGCAGCAAACTTGTCGACAGCACCTACGAGCAGTACTTC
.,.,TRBJ1-2,TRBV7-9,CASSSLGETNYGYTF,TGTGCCAGCAGCTCTCTCGGGGAGACTAACTATGGCTACACCTTC
.,TRBD2,TRBJ2-3,TRBV11-2,CASSTHLAADTQYF,TGTGCCAGCAGCACCCACCTAGCGGCAGATACGCAGTATTTT
once,.,TRBJ1-1,TRBV5-4,CASSRPGRPMNTEAFF,TGTGCCAGCAGCCGACCGGGACGGCCGATGAACACTGAAGCTTTCTTT
.,.,TRBJ2-1,TRBV2,CASSVDSNEQFF,TGTGCCAGCAGTGTAGACAGCAATGAGCAGTTCTTC
.,.,TRBJ2-3,TRBV7-8,CASTEVSTDTQYF,TGTGCCAGCACGGAGGTTAGCACAGATACGCAGTATTTT
.,TRBD1,TRBJ2-7,TRBV19,CASSYRGQPSYEQYF,TGTGCCAGTAGTTACAGGGGTCAACCCTCCTACGAGCAGTACTTC
.,.,TRBJ2-3,TRBV13,CASWKRGLGTDTQYF,TGTGCCAGCTGGAAGCGTGGCTTGGGCACAGATACGCAGTATTTT
.,TRBD1,TRBJ1-6,TRBV5-1,CASSEQGYNSPLHF,TGCGCCAGCAGCGAACAGGGGTATAATTCACCCCTCCACTTT
.,TRBD1,TRBJ2-5,TRBV5-1,CASSRTGYQETQYF,TGCGCCAGCAGCCGGACAGGGTACCAAGAGACCCAGTACTTC
.,.,TRBJ2-5,TRBV2,CASSVRETQYF,TGTGCCAGCAGTGTACGGGAGACCCAGTACTTC
.,TRBD1,TRBJ1-6,TRBV5-6,CASSLGTASSYNSPLHF,TGTGCCAGCAGCCTCGGGACAGCGAGCTCCTATAATTCACCCCTCCACTTT
.,.,TRBJ2-2,TRBV9,CASSVVSSANTGELFF,TGTGCCAGCAGCGTAGTTTCTAGCGCGAACACCGGGGAGCTGTTTTTT
once,.,TRBJ2-5,TRBV5-1,CASSLGWGGETQYF,TGCGCCAGCAGCTTGGGCTGGGGAGGCGAGACCCAGTACTTC
.,.,TRBJ1-2,TRBV5-1,CASSPMKHSGTGYTF,TGCGCCAGCAGCCCGATGAAACACAGCGGGACTGGCTACACCTTC
.,.,TRBJ2-7,TRBV7-8,CASSLGRIRYEQYF,TGTGCCAGCAGCTTAGGACGCATCCGATACGAGCAGTACTTC
.,.,TRBJ2-1,TRBV9,CASSGLAYNEQFF,TGTGCCAGCAGCGGGCTAGCCTACAATGAGCAGTTCTTC
.,.,TRBJ1-5,TRBV7-9,CASSPAGNQPQHF,TGTGCCAGCAGCCCGGCCGGCAATCAGCCCCAGCATTTT
.,.,TRBJ2-5,TRBV7-9,CASGGETQYF,TGTGCCAGCGGGGGGGAGACCCAGTACTTC
few,.,TRBJ2-4,TRBV6-1,CASSEYGGADRKNIQYF,TGTGCCAGCAGTGAATACGGGGGCGCTGATCGAAAAAACATTCAGTACTTC
.,TRBD1,TRBJ2-2,TRBV7-9,CASGGQDNTGELFF,TGTGCCAGCGGGGGACAGGATAACACCGGGGAGCTGTTTTTT
.,TRBD2,TRBJ2-1,TRBV12-5,CASQGGRIHEQFF,TGTGCTAGTCAAGGCGGGAGGATACATGAGCAGTTCTTC
.,TRBD2,TRBJ2-3,TRBV11-1,CASSPRTSEYTQYF,TGTGCCAGCAGCCCACGGACTAGTGAATATACGCAGTATTTT
.,.,TRBJ2-1,TRBV7-6,CASSFSGSSSNEQFF,TGTGCCAGCAGCTTCTCGGGGAGTTCTAGCAATGAGCAGTTCTTC
.,.,TRBJ1-3,TRBV18,CASSPPNRIDGNTIYF,TGTGCCAGCTCACCACCGAACAGGATTGATGGAAACACCATATATTTT
once,TRBD1,TRBJ1-5,TRBV2,CASNRGLGQPQHF,TGTGCCAGCAACAGGGGGCTGGGTCAGCCCCAGCATTTT
.,TRBD1,TRBJ1-2,TRBV6-5,CASRDAGQGAGGYTF,TGTGCCAGCAGGGACGCGGGACAGGGGGCAGGGGGCTACACCTTC
.,TRBD1,TRBJ1-3,TRBV6-6,CASSQNRGSGNTIYF,TGTGCCAGCAGCCAAAACAGGGGATCAGGAAACACCATATATTTT
once,TRBD1,TRBJ2-7,TRBV27,CASSPPGTGMGFYEQYF,TGTGCCAGCAGTCCTCCTGGGACAGGGATGGGTTTTTACGAGCAGTACTTC
.,.,TRBJ1-2,TRBV6-5,CASSGTFTGPRGYTF,TGTGCCAGCAGTGGGACTTTTACGGGGCCGAGAGGCTACACCTTC
.,.,TRBJ1-1,TRBV6-6,CASNPPGRTEAFF,TGTGCCAGCAATCCTCCCGGGAGAACTGAAGCTTTCTTT
.,.,TRBJ1-1,TRBV9,CASSQNPDTEAFF,TGTGCCAGCAGCCAAAACCCTGACACTGAAGCTTTCTTT
.,TRBD1,TRBJ2-3,TRBV7-9,CASSLGDREGTDTQYF,TGTGCCAGCAGCTTAGGGGACAGGGAAGGTACAGATACGCAGTATTTT
once,.,TRBJ2-2,TRBV4-1,CASRPYVGSGTAGELFF,TGCGCCAGCAGGCCTTACGTAGGGTCGGGGACCGCCGGGGAGCTGTTTTTT
once,TRBD2,TRBJ2-1,TRBV6-5,CASSLRLAGVNEQFF,TGTGCCAGCAGTTTGAGACTAGCGGGGGTGAATGAGCAGTTCTTC
.,.,TRBJ1-2,TRBV19,CASSRRSDLNYGYTF,TGTGCCAGTAGTAGGAGGAGCGATCTTAACTATGGCTACACCTTC
.,TRBD1,TRBJ1-2,TRBV19,CASSIDAWDSPYGYTF,TGTGCCAGTAGTATAGACGCTTGGGACAGCCCCTATGGCTACACCTTC
once,.,TRBJ1-2,TRBV27,CASSQGRYGYTF,TGTGCCTCTTCGCAGGGGAGGTATGGCTACACCTTC
.,.,TRBJ1-1,TRBV27,CASSSMPGGTEAFF,TGTGCCAGCAGTTCTATGCCGGGAGGCACTGAAGCTTTCTTT
.,TRBD1,TRBJ1-2,TRBV30,CAWSGQTGAGYTF,TGTGCCTGGAGTGGACAGACAGGGGCCGGCTACACCTTC
.,.,TRBJ1-1,TRBV11-2,CASSLVRDTEAFF,TGTGCCAGCAGCTTAGTGCGGGACACTGAAGCTTTCTTT
.,.,TRBJ2-3,TRBV29-1,CSVGGGGIDTQYF,TGCAGCGTTGGGGGAGGGGGCATAGATACGCAGTATTTT
.,.,TRBJ2-7,TRBV18,CASSPKPGPHEQYF,TGTGCCAGCTCCCCTAAGCCGGGACCTCACGAGCAGTACTTC
.,TRBD1,TRBJ2-3,TRBV5-4,CASSQGQGQTDTQYF,TGTGCCAGCAGCCAAGGACAGGGACAGACAGATACGCAGTATTTT
.,TRBD1,TRBJ2-2,TRBV2,CASSQQDRSGGELFF,TGTGCCAGCAGCCAACAGGACAGGTCGGGCGGGGAGCTGTTTTTT
.,.,TRBJ1-4,TRBV5-1,CASSFDARREKLFF,TGCGCCAGCAGCTTCGACGCTAGACGTGAAAAACTGTTTTTT
.,.,TRBJ2-7,TRBV7-8,CASSLSFSWAQTYEQYF,TGTGCCAGCAGCTTAAGCTTCTCCTGGGCCCAAACCTACGAGCAGTACTTC
.,.,TRBJ1-1,TRBV10-3,CAISLEGNTEAFF,TGTGCCATCAGTTTAGAGGGGAACACTGAAGCTTTCTTT
.,.,TRBJ1-1,TRBV7-8,CASSSRGEGTEAFF,TGTGCCAGCAGCTCCAGGGGTGAGGGTACTGAAGCTTTCTTT
.,.,TRBJ1-5,TRBV30,CAWSSQGNQPQHF,TGTGCCTGGAGTTCCCAGGGCAATCAGCCCCAGCATTTT
few,.,TRBJ2-3,TRBV30,CAWSGGTDTQYF,TGTGCCTGGAGTGGGGGCACAGATACGCAGTATTTT
.,.,TRBJ2-2,TRBV30,CAWSPGGWTGELFF,TGTGCCTGGAGTCCCGGAGGGTGGACCGGGGAGCTGTTTTTT